What follows are 25 T cell receptor beta chains derived from one specimen sequenced in a study of human T cells and chemical hapten exposure. Time point given: pre-sensitization, week 0. Treatment indicated: therapeutic diphenylcyclopropenone sensitization with weekly scalp DPC. From the RACE reads, TCRdb called clonotypes with MiXCR, one entry per CDR3 protein. The sample consists of under 65,000 distinct CDR3 sequences, roughly 8.8% of them appearing once. The sequences come from whole blood, collected in connection with sensitization to the hapten diphenylcyclopropenone (DPC). The receptors come from a woman aged 40 to 50 with alopecia areata. Some clones in this sample may be carry-over from other donors' samples.

This clonotype came up many times. The genes are TRBV20-1 and TRBJ1-3; D not certain. The CDR3 contains 13 residues. Germline CDR1 is DFQATT and CDR2 is SNEGSKA (reference sequence). V was pared by 3 bases and J by 0 bases, with 6 bases between. Here the CDR3 reads CSASQSSGNTIYF. Here the CDR3 DNA reads TGCAGTGCTAGTCAATCCTCTGGAAACACCATATATTTT.

The CDR3 here is CASSLENTGPEQFF. CDR3 nucleotide sequence: TGTGCCAGCAGCTTGGAGAATACAGGGCCTGAGCAGTTCTTC. The rearrangement joins TRBV5-5 to TRBJ2-1, with D possibly matching TRBD1 (6 bases). The germline V gene encodes CDR1 SGHKS and CDR2 YYEKEE (reference sequence). Trimming took off 0 bases at V and 9 bases at J, with 13 bases between the two ends. The CDR3 is 14 amino acids. The whole variable domain, remainder taken from reference TRBV5-5 and TRBJ2-1, is DAGVTQSPTHLIKTRGQQVTLRCSPISGHKSVSWYQQVLGQGPQFIFQYYEKEERGRGNFPDRFSARQFPNYSSELNVNALLLGDSALYLCASSLENTGPEQFFGPGTRLTVL.

The rearrangement joins TRBV6-2 or TRBV6-3 to TRBJ1-1, with D unclear. The CDR3 covers 11 residues. The germline V gene encodes CDR1 MNHEY and CDR2 SVGEGT. V was shortened by 5 bases and J by 8 bases, with 9 bases between the two germline ends. The CDR3 here is CASSTRKEAFF. DNA of the CDR3: TGTGCCAGCAGTACCAGGAAAGAAGCTTTCTTT.

The gene calls are TRBV11-3 and TRBJ2-3, with 7 nucleotides matching TRBD2. The CDR3 extends over 11 amino acids. J lost 11 bases, V lost 4 bases, and 3 bases had no gene match. CDR1 SGHNT and CDR2 YENEEA come from the germline V gene. CDR3 in amino acids: CASSSGGWQYF. For the CDR3, the DNA is TGTGCCAGCAGCTCCGGGGGGTGGCAGTATTTT.

This clonotype appeared a few times. V gene TRBV9 combines with J gene TRBJ1-6, with 8 positions matching TRBD1. CDR1 and CDR2 (germline): SGDLS, YYNGEE. J gave up 2 bases and V 4 bases, and 5 bases lay outside the gene matches. The CDR3 is 16 residues long. CDR3 residues: CASSTGQGPYNSPLHF. CDR3 bases: TGTGCCAGCAGCACAGGACAGGGCCCCTATAATTCACCCCTCCACTTT.

Regarding this clonotype: The conserved final phenylalanine or tryptophan is absent from the CDR3, which likely points to a read error. The chain has TRBV12-3 or TRBV12-4 and TRBJ1-2; 8 bases fit TRBD1. The V segment lost 5 bases and the J segment 8 bases; nucleotides outside the gene matches: 10. The CDR3 has 14 residues. The CDR3 nucleotides read TGTGCCAGCAGTACATCCAGGGGGCTAGGAGGCTACACCTCC. Translated: CASSTSRGLGGYTS.

The V and J genes are TRBV5-6 and TRBJ2-2; 8 bases line up with TRBD1. From germline, CDR1 is SGHDT and CDR2 YYEEEE. The CDR3 consists of 15 residues. J was trimmed by 7 bases and V by 3 bases; bases with no gene match: 8. DNA for the CDR3: TGTGCCAGCAGCTCCCTTTACAGGGGGGACGGGGAGCTGTTTTTT. Residues: CASSSLYRGDGELFF.

This CDR3 reads CASSARETQYF. DNA for the CDR3: TGTGCCAGCAGTGCGAGAGAGACCCAGTACTTC. The rearrangement joins TRBV12-3 or TRBV12-4 to TRBJ2-5, with unresolved D. CDR3 length: 11 residues. V shed 5 bases and J shed 4 bases, with 5 bases lying between them.

This clonotype has a count of ten or more. The rearrangement uses TRBV28 and TRBJ2-1; 11 bases are shared with TRBD1. Looked up from germline, CDR1 is MDHEN and CDR2 is SYDVKM. The CDR3 has 16 amino acids. The CDR3 sequence: CAAGTGGLSPYNEQFF. CDR3 DNA: TGTGCGGCCGGGACAGGGGGTCTATCCCCTTACAATGAGCAGTTCTTC. The variable domain in full, with the rest retrieved from reference TRBV28 and TRBJ2-1, is DVKVTQSSRYLVKRTGEKVFLECVQDMDHENMFWYRQDPGLGLRLIYFSYDVKMKEKGDIPEGYSVSREKKERFSLILESASTNQTSMYLCAAGTGGLSPYNEQFFGPGTRLTVL.

This clonotype was seen ten or more times. The gene calls are TRBV6-5 and TRBJ1-1; the match to TRBD1 covers 11 bases. V lost 5 bases and J lost 3; bases outside the gene matches: 8. CDR3 length equals 16 residues. Germline V gene sequence: CDR1 MNHEY, CDR2 SVGAGI. CDR3: CASSQLPGQGDTEAFF. The CDR3 coding sequence is TGTGCCAGCAGTCAACTCCCGGGACAGGGGGACACTGAAGCTTTCTTT.

This clonotype was counted at least ten times. The CDR3 bases are TGTGCCAGCAGCTTACTAGCGGGGGGCTCCTACGAGCAGTACTTC. Amino acid sequence: CASSLLAGGSYEQYF. The chain links TRBV5-6 to TRBJ2-7, with 12 bases that match TRBD2. Per the germline V gene, CDR1 is SGHDT and CDR2 is YYEEEE. Trimming removed 2 bases from V and 0 bases from J; junction bases left unmatched: 0. The CDR3 loop spans 15 amino acids.

The chain links TRBV6-2 or TRBV6-3 to TRBJ2-7; 7 bases line up with TRBD2. V gave up 0 bases and J gave up 4 bases; unmatched junction bases: 9. The CDR3 totals 16 residues. CDR1 and CDR2 from the germline V gene are MNHEY and SVGEGT. CDR3 coding DNA: TGTGCCAGCAGTTACTCGACGGCGGGGAGGGGTTACGAGCAGTACTTC. It translates to CASSYSTAGRGYEQYF.

Ten or more counts support this clonotype. The chain links TRBV27 to TRBJ1-6, with D possibly TRBD1 on 5 matching bases. The germline gives CDR1 MNHEY, CDR2 SMNVEV (reference sequence). The CDR3 contains 16 residues. Deletions cut 6 bases from V and 10 bases from J, with 22 bases between. CDR3 sequence: CASRKHRDGLWSPLHF. In DNA, the CDR3 is TGTGCCAGCAGAAAACATCGGGACGGATTATGGTCACCCCTCCACTTT.

This clonotype was counted many times. V usage is TRBV7-8 and J usage is TRBJ2-4, with 7 bases lining up with TRBD1. J lost 0 bases, V lost 4 bases, and 9 bases had no gene match. Germline V CDR1 and CDR2: SGHVS, FQNEAQ. This CDR3 contains 17 residues. CDR3 in DNA: TGTGCCAGCAGCTACCGGGACAGAGAATTAGCCAAAAACATTCAGTACTTC. This gives the protein CASSYRDRELAKNIQYF.

This rearrangement joins TRBV6-1 to TRBJ1-2; 7 bases align to TRBD1. This CDR3 is 14 amino acids long. Trimming cost V 7 bases and J 3 bases; bases outside gene matches: 8. The germline V gene encodes CDR1 MNHNS and CDR2 SASEGT. CDR3 amino acids: CASMGGQNYYGYTF. DNA of the CDR3: TGTGCCAGCATGGGGGGACAGAATTACTATGGCTACACCTTC.

This clonotype was counted many times. V gene TRBV2 combines with J gene TRBJ2-1, with 7 bases identical to TRBD1. V was clipped by 6 bases and J by 6 bases; unmatched bases: 8. The CDR3 sequence is 14 residues long. Germline V CDR1 and CDR2: SNHLY, FYNNEI. This chain's CDR3 is CASRPLGQTNEQFF. DNA for the CDR3: TGTGCCAGCAGGCCCCTGGGACAGACCAATGAGCAGTTCTTC.

The chain links TRBV20-1 to TRBJ2-2; D uncertain. Trimming removed 1 base at V and 7 bases at J, with 10 bases between. The CDR3 is made up of 13 amino acids. CDR1 DFQATT and CDR2 SNEGSKA come from the germline V gene (reference sequence). The DNA of the CDR3 is TGCAGTGCTAGAGTCAACGTGGTCGGGGAGCTGTTTTTT. This encodes CSARVNVVGELFF.

The chain carries TRBV9 and TRBJ2-7; D perhaps matches TRBD1 (5 bases). Germline V gene sequence: CDR1 SGDLS, CDR2 YYNGEE. V lost 3 bases and J lost 0, with 10 bases in between. This CDR3 is built from 14 residues. CDR3 in DNA: TGTGCCAGCAGCGAAACAGGTTCCTCCTACGAGCAGTACTTC. It codes for CASSETGSSYEQYF.

This clonotype was found many times. The chain recombines TRBV6-5 with TRBJ1-1, with D unresolved. Trimming took off 2 bases at V and 4 bases at J, with 11 bases between the two ends. Per the germline V gene, CDR1 is MNHEY and CDR2 is SVGAGI. The CDR3 is 14 residues long. The CDR3 loop is CASSYVHPGTEAFF. The DNA of the CDR3 is TGTGCCAGCAGTTACGTGCACCCTGGCACTGAAGCTTTCTTT.

The J gene is TRBJ2-1, the V gene TRBV2; 9 bases are shared with TRBD2. Germline CDR1 is SNHLY and CDR2 is FYNNEI. V lost 3 bases, J lost 6 bases, and 9 bases stayed unmatched. The CDR3 loop spans 16 amino acids. CDR3 region: CASSESAGGLVNEQFF. CDR3 sequence (DNA): TGTGCCAGCAGTGAGAGCGCGGGGGGGCTTGTCAATGAGCAGTTCTTC.

In its sample, this clonotype was seen many times. The chain couples TRBV7-6 to TRBJ1-4; D gene uncertain. V shed 4 bases and J shed 4 bases, with 7 bases lying between them. The CDR3 is 13 amino acids. Germline V gives CDR1 SGHVS, CDR2 FNYEAQ. CDR3 DNA: TGTGCCAGCAGCTCCCTCATTAATGAAAAACTGTTTTTT. It encodes CASSSLINEKLFF.

Only a few counts were recorded for this clonotype. The CDR3 DNA is TGTGCCAGCAGTCAAGACAGGATGAACACTGAAGCTTTCTTT. Translating it yields CASSQDRMNTEAFF. The V call is TRBV12-3 or TRBV12-4, the J call TRBJ1-1; D may be TRBD1 (6 bases). The CDR3 is made up of 14 amino acids. Trimming took 5 bases from V and 0 from J, leaving 10 bases between them.

This clonotype was recorded many times. CDR3 loop: CASTRQVMNTEAFF. The CDR3 DNA is TGTGCCAGCACCCGACAGGTTATGAACACTGAAGCTTTCTTT. The chain recombines TRBV7-2 with TRBJ1-1; tentative D call: TRBD1 (6 bases). This CDR3 region has 14 residues. The germline CDR1 and CDR2 sequences are SGHTA and FQGNSA. V shed 7 bases and J shed 0 bases, with 12 bases lying between them.

This clonotype was recorded a few times. The chain has TRBV3-1 and TRBJ2-3; D is perhaps TRBD1 (5 bases). Trimming pared 4 bases from V and 4 bases from J, leaving 21 bases between. Germline CDR1 and CDR2: LGHDT and YNNKEL (reference sequence). CDR3 size: 17 residues. In DNA form, the CDR3 reads TGTGCCAGCAGCCTTCTCGAGGATGGGGCCAGGTCAGATACGCAGTATTTT. It yields the protein CASSLLEDGARSDTQYF.

This clonotype was observed a few times. J is TRBJ1-1 and V is TRBV2; the D gene is possibly TRBD1 (5 bases). The length of the CDR3 is 15 residues. Germline V CDR1 and CDR2: SNHLY, FYNNEI. Trimming took off 4 bases at V and 4 bases at J, with 16 bases between the two ends. CDR3 bases: TGTGCCAGCAGTGTTCTTCCTGGGGGTGGCACTGAAGCTTTCTTT. It codes for CASSVLPGGGTEAFF.